A single sample gave rise to the 14 T cell receptor beta chains below, sequenced in a study of OX40 agonist ivuxolimab in advanced cancers. Library creation used the immunoSEQ multiplex PCR assay. TCRdb re-hosts the immuneACCESS table, in-frame sequences only. Its copies lack some clones; in the studies checked, an unresolved V gene accounts for under half of them, and the cause for the rest is not known. This sample gives around 25,000 clones in total; about 80% of them show up just once. The ten largest clones represent 23% of the sample. This specimen consisted of CD4+ or CD8+ T cells sorted from blood, obtained in a trial of the OX40 agonist ivuxolimab. All receptors come from an adult with an advanced solid tumor such as melanoma, head and neck, liver or kidney cancer.

The genes are TRBV27 and TRBJ1-5; D is perhaps TRBD1 (5 bases). With 3 bases removed from V and 4 bases from J, the gap between germline ends came to 13 bases. This CDR3 is built from 15 residues. Germline V CDR1 and CDR2: MNHEY, SMNVEV (reference sequence). The CDR3: CASSFRPSGNQPQHF. The CDR3 coding sequence is TGTGCCAGCAGTTTCCGTCCATCAGGGAATCAGCCCCAGCATTTT.

A few counts support this clone. V usage is TRBV7-9 and J usage is TRBJ2-1; 8 bases line up with TRBD2. Per the germline V gene, CDR1 is SEHNR and CDR2 is FQNEAQ (reference sequence). The CDR3 has 15 residues. Losses at the gene ends were 5 bases for V and 6 bases for J; bases not matched to a gene: 9. The chain's CDR3 is CASSPSRRGGNEQFF. The CDR3 nucleotides read TGTGCCAGCAGCCCCTCACGACGGGGGGGCAATGAGCAGTTCTTC. The complete variable domain, with remaining parts taken from reference TRBV7-9 and TRBJ2-1, reads DTGVSQNPRHKITKRGQNVTFRCDPISEHNRLYWYRQTLGQGPEFLTYFQNEAQLEKSRLLSDRFSAERPKGSFSTLEIQRTEQGDSAMYLCASSPSRRGGNEQFFGPGTRLTVL.

This chain connects TRBV15 to TRBJ2-4; D might be TRBD2 (6 bases). The CDR3 consists of 16 residues. Trimming stripped 3 bases from V and 5 bases from J, with 17 bases between. CDR1 is LNHNV and CDR2 is YYDKDF in the germline V gene (reference sequence). CDR3 protein: CATSSPDGGLQNIQYF. The CDR3 nucleotides read TGTGCCACCAGCAGCCCAGATGGGGGGTTACAAAACATTCAGTACTTC.

V usage is TRBV2 and J usage is TRBJ1-2; perhaps TRBD1 as D (6 bases). The V gene's germline CDR1 is SNHLY and CDR2 FYNNEI. Between the trimmed V and J ends, which lost 6 bases and 0 bases, there was a span of 11 bases. This CDR3 spans 14 amino acids. In DNA, the CDR3 is TGTGCCAGCAGGCAGGGGCAAGCTAACTATGGCTACACCTTC. Translation: CASRQGQANYGYTF.

The chain uses TRBV5-4 and TRBJ1-1; the match to TRBD1 covers 8 bases. The V gene's germline CDR1 is SGHNT and CDR2 YYREEE (reference sequence). With 1 base clipped from V and 7 bases from J, the junction kept 6 bases outside the gene matches. CDR3 length equals 14 residues. CDR3: CASSLTGGTYEAFF. CDR3 bases: TGTGCCAGCAGCTTGACAGGGGGGACTTATGAAGCTTTCTTT.

This chain links TRBV19 with TRBJ2-7; no reliable D call. The CDR3 is 14 residues long. Germline CDR1 and CDR2: LNHDA and SQIVND (reference sequence). Deletions cut 3 bases from V and 3 bases from J, with 12 bases between. The CDR3 sequence is CASSIAVHGYEQYF. The DNA for the CDR3 is TGTGCCAGTAGTATCGCCGTACACGGCTACGAGCAGTACTTC.

This chain links TRBV6-5 with TRBJ1-5; no reliable D call. V dropped 8 bases and J dropped 1 base, with 12 bases sitting between them. The V gene's germline CDR1 is MNHEY and CDR2 SVGAGI. CDR3 length: 14 residues. CDR3 coding DNA: TGTGCCAGCTCCAGCGGGGAGAGCAATCAGCCCCAGCATTTT. It translates to CASSSGESNQPQHF.

The chain couples TRBV27 to TRBJ2-7, with 9 bases lining up with TRBD1. The CDR3 loop spans 20 amino acids. V shed 0 bases, J shed 0 bases, and the junction held 15 bases outside the gene matches. CDR1 and CDR2 (germline): MNHEY, SMNVEV (reference sequence). The CDR3 DNA is TGTGCCAGCAGTTTATCGACAACCGGGACAGGGCCCCCGAGCTCCTACGAGCAGTACTTC. Its translation is CASSLSTTGTGPPSSYEQYF.

The chain is built from TRBV19 and TRBJ1-5, with D possibly TRBD1 on 5 matching bases. V dropped 4 bases and J dropped 0 bases, with 7 bases sitting between them. The germline gives CDR1 LNHDA, CDR2 SQIVND (reference sequence). CDR3 length: 14 residues. For the CDR3, the DNA is TGTGCCAGTAGTAGGGGGTATAGCAATCAGCCCCAGCATTTT. It yields the protein CASSRGYSNQPQHF.

This clone appeared a single time. This chain joins TRBV28 and TRBJ2-7, with D perhaps TRBD1 (5 bases). Germline CDR1 is MDHEN and CDR2 is SYDVKM. This CDR3 is 13 amino acids long. V was pared by 3 bases and J by 3 bases, with 9 bases between. The CDR3 is CASSLTDYYEQYF. The CDR3 nucleotides read TGTGCCAGCAGTTTGACAGATTACTACGAGCAGTACTTC.

The rearrangement joins TRBV15 to TRBJ2-5, with TRBD2 as a possible D gene (5 bases). The germline gives CDR1 LNHNV, CDR2 YYDKDF (reference sequence). V dropped 5 bases and J dropped 2 bases, with 15 bases sitting between them. The CDR3 is made up of 15 amino acids. The CDR3 is CATSRGEGGQETQYF. CDR3 bases: TGTGCCACCAGCCGAGGAGAGGGCGGGCAAGAGACCCAGTACTTC.

The chain joins TRBV9 to TRBJ2-2, with TRBD1 identical over 7 bases. V trimming: 4 bases; J trimming: 6 bases; junction bases outside the gene matches: 3. The CDR3 is 13 residues long. Germline CDR1 is SGDLS and CDR2 is YYNGEE. The CDR3 spells CASSLGTAGELFF. As DNA, the CDR3 is TGTGCCAGCAGCCTTGGGACAGCCGGGGAGCTGTTTTTT.

V and J are TRBV9 and TRBJ1-2, with 7 bases aligning to TRBD1. CDR1 SGDLS and CDR2 YYNGEE come from the germline V gene. The CDR3 length is 13 residues. V shed 1 base and J 8 bases; nucleotides not matched to a gene: 5. CDR3 nucleotides: TGTGCCAGCAGCGTACTGACAGGGTACGGCTACACCTTC. Amino acids: CASSVLTGYGYTF.

V and J are TRBV6-1 and TRBJ2-3; D gene ambiguous. The V end was cut by 8 bases, the J end by 7 bases, with 13 bases between. Germline V gene data show CDR1 as MNHNS and CDR2 as SASEGT. The CDR3 is made up of 12 amino acids. The CDR3 is CASGQPRYTQYF. The CDR3 nucleotides read TGTGCCAGCGGCCAGCCGAGGTATACGCAGTATTTT.